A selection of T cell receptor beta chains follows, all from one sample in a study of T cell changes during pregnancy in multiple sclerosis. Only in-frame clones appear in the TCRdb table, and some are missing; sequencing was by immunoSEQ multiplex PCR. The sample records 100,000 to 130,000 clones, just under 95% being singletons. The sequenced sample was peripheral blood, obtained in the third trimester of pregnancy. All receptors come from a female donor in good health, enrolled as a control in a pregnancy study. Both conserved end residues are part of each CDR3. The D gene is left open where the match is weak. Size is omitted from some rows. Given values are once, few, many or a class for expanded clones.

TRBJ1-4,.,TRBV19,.,TGTGCCAGTAGTATTAGGAGCTCAGATGGGAAACTGTTTTTT,CASSIRSSDGKLFF
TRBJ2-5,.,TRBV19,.,TGTGCCAGTAGTGTGGGGCGGGGCCGAGAGACCCAGTACTTC,CASSVGRGRETQYF
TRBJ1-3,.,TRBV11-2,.,TGTGCCAGCAGACCCCCAGGGGGAAACACCATATATTTT,CASRPPGGNTIYF
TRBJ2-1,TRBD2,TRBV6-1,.,TGTGCCAGCAGCCTACTAGCGGGGTCCTACAATGAGCAGTTCTTC,CASSLLAGSYNEQFF
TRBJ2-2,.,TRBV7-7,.,TGTGCCAGCAGCTTAGGCGGGGCCGGGGAGCTGTTTTTT,CASSLGGAGELFF
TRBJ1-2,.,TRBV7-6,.,TGTGCCAGCAGCTTAAGTCACGTTACCTCTATGGGCTACACCTTC,CASSLSHVTSMGYTF
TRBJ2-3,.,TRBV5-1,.,TGCGCCAGCAGCTTGGCAGGGGAGGATACGCAGTATTTT,CASSLAGEDTQYF
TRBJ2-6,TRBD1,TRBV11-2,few,TGTGCCAGCAGCTTCAGGACAGGGAGCTCTGGGGCCAACGTCCTGACTTTC,CASSFRTGSSGANVLTF
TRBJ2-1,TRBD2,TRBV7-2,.,TGTGCCAGCAGCCAAAGGACTAGCGGGGACTTCAATGAGCAGTTCTTC,CASSQRTSGDFNEQFF
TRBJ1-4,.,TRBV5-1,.,TGCGCCAGCAGCTTGGAATTTACAGCAACTAATGAAAAACTGTTTTTT,CASSLEFTATNEKLFF
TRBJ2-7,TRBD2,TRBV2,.,TGTGCCAGCGGCCGGGGGGACGAGCAGTACTTC,CASGRGDEQYF
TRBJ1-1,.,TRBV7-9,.,TGTGCCAGCAGCCCACGTACGGACACTGAAGCTTTCTTT,CASSPRTDTEAFF
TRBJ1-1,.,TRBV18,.,TGTGCCAGCTCACCACCAGACAGTTACCCTGAAGCTTTCTTT,CASSPPDSYPEAFF
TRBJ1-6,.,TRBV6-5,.,TGTGCCAGCAGTTCCCGTCGACTATCTAGCGTCAAACCCCTCCACTTT,CASSSRRLSSVKPLHF
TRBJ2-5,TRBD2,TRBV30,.,TGTGCCTGGAGTGCCGGGACTAGCGGGGGGGCAGAGACCCAGTACTTC,CAWSAGTSGGAETQYF
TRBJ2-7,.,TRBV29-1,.,TGCAGCGGGTGGGGAGACTACGAGCAGTACTTC,CSGWGDYEQYF
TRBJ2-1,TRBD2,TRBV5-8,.,TGTGCCACCAACCTGGCGGGGGATAGAGATGAGCAGTTCTTC,CATNLAGDRDEQFF
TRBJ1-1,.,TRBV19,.,TGTGCCAGTAGTATATTGAACAGCGAAGCTTTCTTT,CASSILNSEAFF
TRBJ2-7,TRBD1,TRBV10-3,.,TGTGCCATCAGTGAGTCGGGACAGGACTACGAGCAGTACTTC,CAISESGQDYEQYF
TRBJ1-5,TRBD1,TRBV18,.,TGTGCCAGCTCACCCCGGACAGGGGGCGACCAGCCCCAGCATTTT,CASSPRTGGDQPQHF
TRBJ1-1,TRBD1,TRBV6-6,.,TGTGCCAGCAGTTACCATCCGGGACAGGGGTCTGAAGCTTTCTTT,CASSYHPGQGSEAFF
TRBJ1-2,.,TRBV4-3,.,TGCGCCAGCAGCCAAGTGTCGGCCAGGGTCTATGGCTACACCTTC,CASSQVSARVYGYTF
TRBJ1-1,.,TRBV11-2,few,TGTGCCAGCAGCCGGACAGCTAAGAACACTGAAGCTTTCTTT,CASSRTAKNTEAFF
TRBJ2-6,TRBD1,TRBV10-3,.,TGTGCCATCAGTGGAACCGGGACAGGGGATTTCTCTGGGGCCAACGTCCTGACTTTC,CAISGTGTGDFSGANVLTF
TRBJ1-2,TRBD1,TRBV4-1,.,TGCGCCAGCAGCCAAGGGGACAGGGGGTATGGCTACACCTTC,CASSQGDRGYGYTF
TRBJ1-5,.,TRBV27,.,TGTGCCAGCAGTAGAACAGGTCAGCCCCAGCATTTT,CASSRTGQPQHF
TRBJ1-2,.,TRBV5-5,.,TGTGCCAGCAGCCACGAACCCACAGGGCCCTATGGCTACACCTTC,CASSHEPTGPYGYTF
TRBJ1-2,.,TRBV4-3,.,TGCGCCAGCAGCCAAGTAGGAGGACACTATGGCTACACCTTC,CASSQVGGHYGYTF
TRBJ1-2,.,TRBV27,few,TGTGCCAGCAGTTCTCCCAGGGGCTATGGCTACACCTTC,CASSSPRGYGYTF
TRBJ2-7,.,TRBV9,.,TGTGCCAGCAGCGTAGGGGGGGGCCAAAGCTCCTACGAGCAGTACTTC,CASSVGGGQSSYEQYF
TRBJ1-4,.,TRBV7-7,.,TGTGCCAGCAGCCCAGGTTCGGGAGGTAATGAAAAACTGTTTTTT,CASSPGSGGNEKLFF
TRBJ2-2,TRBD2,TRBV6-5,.,TGTGCCAGCAGTCCCGGGACTACCTACACCGGGGAGCTGTTTTTT,CASSPGTTYTGELFF
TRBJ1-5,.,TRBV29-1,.,TGCAGCGTTGGCGGGACGAATTATCAGCCCCAGCATTTT,CSVGGTNYQPQHF
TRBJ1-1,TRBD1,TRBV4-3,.,TGCGCCAGCAGCCAAGCGACAGGGGGCGTTGGCACTGAAGCTTTCTTT,CASSQATGGVGTEAFF
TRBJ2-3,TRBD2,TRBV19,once,TGTGCCAGTAGCCGTCCTCACGGGGGGGAATATACGCAGTATTTT,CASSRPHGGEYTQYF
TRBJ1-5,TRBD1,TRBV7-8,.,TGTGCCAGCAGCTCGTACGACAGGGAAAGCAATCAGCCCCAGCATTTT,CASSSYDRESNQPQHF
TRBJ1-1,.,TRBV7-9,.,TGTGCCAGCAGCTCGGCATCGGGTCGGGGGTTAAGGGCTTTCTTT,CASSSASGRGLRAFF
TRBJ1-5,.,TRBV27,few,TGTGCCAGCAGTTTAAACACATTCGAACCCCAGCATTTT,CASSLNTFEPQHF
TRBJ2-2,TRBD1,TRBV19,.,TGTGCCAGTAGTCCGTGGACAGGGACGAAGGCCGGGGAGCTGTTTTTT,CASSPWTGTKAGELFF
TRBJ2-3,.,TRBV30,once,TGTGCCTGGAGTTCACAAGGACTAAAGTTAGGAGATACGCAGTATTTT,CAWSSQGLKLGDTQYF
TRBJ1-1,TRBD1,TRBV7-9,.,TGTGCCAGCAGCACACAGGGGGCGATTTGGGCTGAAGCTTTCTTT,CASSTQGAIWAEAFF
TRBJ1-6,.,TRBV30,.,TGTGCCTGGATAGACACCTATAATTCACCCCTCCACTTT,CAWIDTYNSPLHF
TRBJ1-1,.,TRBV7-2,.,TGTGCCAGCAGCTTATCGTACACTGAAGCTTTCTTT,CASSLSYTEAFF
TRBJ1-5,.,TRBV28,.,TGTGCCAGCAGCCCGACAGAAGTTAGCAATCAGCCCCAGCATTTT,CASSPTEVSNQPQHF
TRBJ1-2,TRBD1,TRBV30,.,TGTGCCAGGTGGGACAGACCCTATGGCTACACCTTC,CARWDRPYGYTF